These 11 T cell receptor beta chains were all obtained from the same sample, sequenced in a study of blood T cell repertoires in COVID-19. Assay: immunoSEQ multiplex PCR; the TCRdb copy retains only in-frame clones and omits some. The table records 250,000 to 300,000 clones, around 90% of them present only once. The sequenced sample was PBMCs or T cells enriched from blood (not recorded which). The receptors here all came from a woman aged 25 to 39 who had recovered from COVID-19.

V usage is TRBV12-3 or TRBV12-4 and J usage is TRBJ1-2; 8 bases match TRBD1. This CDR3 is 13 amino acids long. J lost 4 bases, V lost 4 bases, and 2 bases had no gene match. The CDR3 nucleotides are TGTGCCAGCAGTTGGACAGGGTTCTATGGCTACACCTTC. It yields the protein CASSWTGFYGYTF.

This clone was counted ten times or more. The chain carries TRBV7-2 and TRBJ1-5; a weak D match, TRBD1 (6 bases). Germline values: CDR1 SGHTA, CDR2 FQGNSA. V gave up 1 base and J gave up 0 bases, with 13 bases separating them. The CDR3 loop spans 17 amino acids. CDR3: CASSLGHTGLSNQPQHF. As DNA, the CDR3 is TGTGCCAGCAGCTTAGGCCATACAGGGCTTAGCAATCAGCCCCAGCATTTT.

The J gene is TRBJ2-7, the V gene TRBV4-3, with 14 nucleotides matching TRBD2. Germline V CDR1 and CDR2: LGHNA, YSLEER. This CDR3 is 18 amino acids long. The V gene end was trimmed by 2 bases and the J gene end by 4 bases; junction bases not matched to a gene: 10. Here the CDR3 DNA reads TGCGCCAGCAGCCAACGAGGACTAGCGGGGGGATCTTCTTACGAGCAGTACTTC. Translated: CASSQRGLAGGSSYEQYF.

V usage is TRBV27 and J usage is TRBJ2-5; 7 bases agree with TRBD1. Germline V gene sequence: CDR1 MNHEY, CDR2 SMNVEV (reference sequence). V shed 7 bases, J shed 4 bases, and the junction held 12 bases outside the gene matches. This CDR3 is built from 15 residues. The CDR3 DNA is TGTGCCAGCACCAGGAGACAGGGTCAAGGAGAGACCCAGTACTTC. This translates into CASTRRQGQGETQYF.

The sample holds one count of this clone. Written as DNA, the CDR3 is TGTGCCACCAGTGCTTGGGACAGGGGAAATGAAAAACTGTTTTTT. Protein product: CATSAWDRGNEKLFF. V usage is TRBV24-1 and J usage is TRBJ1-4; 10 bases are a match to TRBD1. The CDR3 contains 15 residues. Trimming at V came to 5 bases and at J to 5 bases, leaving 4 bases not matched to a gene. Germline values: CDR1 KGHDR, CDR2 SFDVKD.

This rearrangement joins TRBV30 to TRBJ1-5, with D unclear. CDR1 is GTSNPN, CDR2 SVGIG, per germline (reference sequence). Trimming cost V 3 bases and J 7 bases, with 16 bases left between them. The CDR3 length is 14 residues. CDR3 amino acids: CAWSIGGSGQPQHF. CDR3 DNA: TGTGCCTGGAGCATTGGAGGATCCGGACAGCCCCAGCATTTT.

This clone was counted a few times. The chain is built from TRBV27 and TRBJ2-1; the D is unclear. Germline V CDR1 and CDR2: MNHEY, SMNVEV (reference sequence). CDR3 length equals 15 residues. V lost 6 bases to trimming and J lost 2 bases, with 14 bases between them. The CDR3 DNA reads TGTGCCAGCAGGCTAGACTCTCCACCCTACAATGAGCAGTTCTTC. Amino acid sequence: CASRLDSPPYNEQFF.

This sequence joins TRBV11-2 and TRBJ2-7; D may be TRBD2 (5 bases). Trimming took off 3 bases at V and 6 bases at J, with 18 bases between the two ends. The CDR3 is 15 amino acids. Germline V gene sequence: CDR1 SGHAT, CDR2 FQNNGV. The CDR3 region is CASSLAGQIHFEQYF. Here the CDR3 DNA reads TGTGCCAGCAGCTTGGCGGGCCAGATCCACTTCGAGCAGTACTTC.

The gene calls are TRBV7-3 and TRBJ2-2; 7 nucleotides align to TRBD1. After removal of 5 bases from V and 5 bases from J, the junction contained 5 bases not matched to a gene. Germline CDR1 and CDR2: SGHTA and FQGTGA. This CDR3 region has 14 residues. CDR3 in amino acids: CASSRDRATGELFF. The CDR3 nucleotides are TGTGCCAGCAGCCGTGACAGGGCTACCGGGGAGCTGTTTTTT.

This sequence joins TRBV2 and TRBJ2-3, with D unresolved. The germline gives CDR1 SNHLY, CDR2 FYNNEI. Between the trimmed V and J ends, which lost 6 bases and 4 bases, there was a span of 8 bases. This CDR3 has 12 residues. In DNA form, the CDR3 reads TGTGCCAGCAGGGAGTCGTCAGATACGCAGTATTTT. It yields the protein CASRESSDTQYF.

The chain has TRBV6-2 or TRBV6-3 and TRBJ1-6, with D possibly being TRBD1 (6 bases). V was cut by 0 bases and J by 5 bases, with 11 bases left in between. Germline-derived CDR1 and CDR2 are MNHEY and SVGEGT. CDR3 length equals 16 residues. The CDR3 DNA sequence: TGTGCCAGCAGTTACTCACGGACAGTAAATAATTCACCCCTCCACTTT. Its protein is CASSYSRTVNNSPLHF.